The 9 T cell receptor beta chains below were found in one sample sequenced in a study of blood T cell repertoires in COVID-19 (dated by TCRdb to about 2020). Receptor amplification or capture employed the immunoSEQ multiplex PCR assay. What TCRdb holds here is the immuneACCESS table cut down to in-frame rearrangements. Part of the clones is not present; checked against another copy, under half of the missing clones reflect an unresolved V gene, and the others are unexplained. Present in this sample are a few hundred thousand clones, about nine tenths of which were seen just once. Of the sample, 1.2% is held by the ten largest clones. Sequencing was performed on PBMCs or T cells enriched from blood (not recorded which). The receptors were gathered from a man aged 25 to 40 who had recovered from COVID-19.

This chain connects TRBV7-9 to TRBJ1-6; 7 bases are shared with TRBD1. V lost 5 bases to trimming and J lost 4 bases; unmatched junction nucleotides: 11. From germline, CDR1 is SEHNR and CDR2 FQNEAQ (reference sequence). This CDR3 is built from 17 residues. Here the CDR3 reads CASSPPQGPGYNSPLHF. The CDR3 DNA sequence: TGTGCCAGCAGCCCACCACAGGGGCCGGGATATAATTCACCCCTCCACTTT.

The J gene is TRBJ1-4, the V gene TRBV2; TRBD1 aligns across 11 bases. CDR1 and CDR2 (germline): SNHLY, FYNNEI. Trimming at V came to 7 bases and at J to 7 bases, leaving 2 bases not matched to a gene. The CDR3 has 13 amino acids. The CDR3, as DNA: TGTGCCAGCATGGGACAGGGGGGTGAAAAACTGTTTTTT. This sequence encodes CASMGQGGEKLFF.

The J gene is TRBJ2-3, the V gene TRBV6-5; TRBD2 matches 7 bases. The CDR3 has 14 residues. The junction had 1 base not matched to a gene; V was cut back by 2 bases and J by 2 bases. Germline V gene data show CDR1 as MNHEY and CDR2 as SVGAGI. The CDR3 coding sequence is TGTGCCAGCAGTTACCGGGACTACACAGATACGCAGTATTTT. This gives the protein CASSYRDYTDTQYF.

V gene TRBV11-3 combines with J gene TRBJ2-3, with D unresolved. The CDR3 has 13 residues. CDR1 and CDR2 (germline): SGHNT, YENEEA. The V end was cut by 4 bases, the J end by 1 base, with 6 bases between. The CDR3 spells CASSSQGTDTQYF. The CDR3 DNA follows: TGTGCCAGCAGCTCACAAGGCACAGATACGCAGTATTTT.

The CDR3 is CASSRDRVSSGAQETQYF. DNA of the CDR3: TGCGCCAGCAGCCGGGACAGGGTCTCTAGCGGGGCCCAAGAGACCCAGTACTTC. The V call is TRBV4-1, the J call TRBJ2-5; D might be TRBD1 or TRBD2, each matching 9 bases. V gave up 4 bases and J gave up 1 base, with 22 bases separating them. The CDR3 is 18 amino acids. Germline V gene sequence: CDR1 MGHRA, CDR2 YSYEKL.

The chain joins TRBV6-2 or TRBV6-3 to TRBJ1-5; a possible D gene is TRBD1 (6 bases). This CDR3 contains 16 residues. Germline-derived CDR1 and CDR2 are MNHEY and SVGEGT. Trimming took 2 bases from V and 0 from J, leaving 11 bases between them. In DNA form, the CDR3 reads TGTGCCAGCAGTTACGCCGGGACATATAGCAATCAGCCCCAGCATTTT. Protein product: CASSYAGTYSNQPQHF.

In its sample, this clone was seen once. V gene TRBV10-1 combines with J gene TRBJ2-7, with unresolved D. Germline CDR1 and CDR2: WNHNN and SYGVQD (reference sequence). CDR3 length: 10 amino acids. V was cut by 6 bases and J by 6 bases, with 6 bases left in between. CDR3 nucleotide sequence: TGCGCCAGCAGCCGGTGCGAGCAGTACTTC. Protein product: CASSRCEQYF.

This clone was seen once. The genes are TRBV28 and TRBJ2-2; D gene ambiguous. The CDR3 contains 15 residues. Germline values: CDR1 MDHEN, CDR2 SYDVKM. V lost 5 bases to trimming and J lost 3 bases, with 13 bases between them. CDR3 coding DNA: TGTGCCAGCAGTCTCCACAGTCGGTACACCGGGGAGCTGTTTTTT. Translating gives CASSLHSRYTGELFF.

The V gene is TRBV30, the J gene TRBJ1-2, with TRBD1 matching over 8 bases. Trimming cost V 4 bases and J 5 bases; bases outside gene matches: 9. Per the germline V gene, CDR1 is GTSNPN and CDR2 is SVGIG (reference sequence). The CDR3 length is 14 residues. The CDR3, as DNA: TGTGCCTGGACCGCGGACAGGGTAAATTATGGCTACACCTTC. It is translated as CAWTADRVNYGYTF.